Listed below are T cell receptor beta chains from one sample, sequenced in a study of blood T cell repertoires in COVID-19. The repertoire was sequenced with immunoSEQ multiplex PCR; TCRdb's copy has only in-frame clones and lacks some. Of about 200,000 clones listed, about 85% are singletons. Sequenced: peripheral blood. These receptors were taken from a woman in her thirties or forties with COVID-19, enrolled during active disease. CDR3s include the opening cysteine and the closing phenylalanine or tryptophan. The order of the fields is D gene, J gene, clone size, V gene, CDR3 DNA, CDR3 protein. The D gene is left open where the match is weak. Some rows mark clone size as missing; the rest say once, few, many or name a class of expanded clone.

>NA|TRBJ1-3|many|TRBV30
TGTGCCTGGAGTGGTCAGGGCGCAAGCTCTGGAAACACCATATATTTT
CAWSGQGASSGNTIYF
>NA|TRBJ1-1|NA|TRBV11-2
TGTGCCAGCAGCTGGGGGGGGGTCACTGAAGCTTTCTTT
CASSWGGVTEAFF
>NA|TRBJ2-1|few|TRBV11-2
TGTGCCAGCAGCCTAGGGAGAGGGACCTACAATGAGCAGTTCTTC
CASSLGRGTYNEQFF
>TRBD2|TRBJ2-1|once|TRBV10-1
TGCGCCAGCAGCTCCGGGACTAGCGGGACAAATGAGCAGTTCTTC
CASSSGTSGTNEQFF
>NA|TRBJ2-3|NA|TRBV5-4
TGTGCCAGCAGCATAGTTAGCGGGACAGAGACAGATACGCAGTATTTT
CASSIVSGTETDTQYF
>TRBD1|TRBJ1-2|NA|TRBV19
TGTGCCAGTACAGTCCCTGGGGGACAGGGTTCTATGGGCTACACCTTC
CASTVPGGQGSMGYTF
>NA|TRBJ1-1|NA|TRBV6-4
TGTGCCAGCAGGAGGACAGCGAACACTGAAGCTTTCTTT
CASRRTANTEAFF
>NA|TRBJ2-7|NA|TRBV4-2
TGTGCCAGCAGCCGCGGGTTAGCGGATCCCTACGAGCAGTACTTC
CASSRGLADPYEQYF
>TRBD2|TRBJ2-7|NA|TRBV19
TGTGCCAGTAGTCCCCGGTGGCCGGGACTACGAAGGGAGCAGTACTTC
CASSPRWPGLRREQYF
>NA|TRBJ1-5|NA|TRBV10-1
TGCGCCAGCGGGGCCTGGAGGGGTAGCAATCAGCCCCAGCATTTT
CASGAWRGSNQPQHF
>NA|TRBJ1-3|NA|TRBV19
TGTGCCAGTCGAGCCGAGGCTTCTGGAAACACCATATATTTT
CASRAEASGNTIYF
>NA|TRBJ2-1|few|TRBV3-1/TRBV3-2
TGTGCCAGCAGCCAAGCGGCTAGCTACTACAATGAGCAGTTCTTC
CASSQAASYYNEQFF
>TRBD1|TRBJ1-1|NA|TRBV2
TGTGCCAGCAGTGACCAGGGGGGTGTCACTGAAGCTTTCTTT
CASSDQGGVTEAFF
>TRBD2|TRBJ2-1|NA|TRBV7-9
TGTGCCAGCGGAGCGGGAGAGATAAATGAGCAGTTCTTC
CASGAGEINEQFF
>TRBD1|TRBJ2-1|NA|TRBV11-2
TGTGCCAGCAGCCCCCTTCGGACAGGCGGCTCCTACAATGAGCAGTTCTTC
CASSPLRTGGSYNEQFF
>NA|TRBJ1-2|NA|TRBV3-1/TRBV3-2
TGTGCCAGCAGCCAAGGAGTTTGGGGCTACACCTTC
CASSQGVWGYTF
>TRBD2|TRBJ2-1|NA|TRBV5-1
TGCGCCAGCAGGACGGGACTAGCGGGGACCGAGCAGTTCTTC
CASRTGLAGTEQFF
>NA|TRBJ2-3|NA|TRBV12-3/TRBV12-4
TGTGCCAGCGCACGGGGCACAGATACGCAGTATTTT
CASARGTDTQYF
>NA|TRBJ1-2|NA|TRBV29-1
TGCAGCGTTTTCTCCCCGCGGATCCATGGCTACACCTTC
CSVFSPRIHGYTF
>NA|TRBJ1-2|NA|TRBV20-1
TGCAGTGCTAGAGGGGGGGATGGCTACACCTTC
CSARGGDGYTF
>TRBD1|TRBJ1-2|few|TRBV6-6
TGTGCCAGCAGACACATGGACAGGGGTAATGGCTACACCTTC
CASRHMDRGNGYTF
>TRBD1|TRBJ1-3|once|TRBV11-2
TGTGCCAGCAGCCCTCGACAGGGGGAAAACACCATATATTTT
CASSPRQGENTIYF
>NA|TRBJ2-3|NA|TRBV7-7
TGTGCCAGCAGCTTAAGGTCCTATGGACTTCTACATACGCAGTATTTT
CASSLRSYGLLHTQYF
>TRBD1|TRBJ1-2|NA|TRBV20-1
TGCAGTGCTAGTGAAACGACAGGGGAGGCTGGCTACACCTTC
CSASETTGEAGYTF
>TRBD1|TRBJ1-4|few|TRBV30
TGTGCCTGGAGTGGAGCCCCCGGGACAGGGGGAGAAAAACTGTTTTTT
CAWSGAPGTGGEKLFF
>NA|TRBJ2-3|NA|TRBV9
TGTGCCAGCAGCGTCGGTCTAGGACAGACAGATACGCAGTATTTT
CASSVGLGQTDTQYF
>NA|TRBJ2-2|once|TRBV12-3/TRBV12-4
TGTGCCAGCAGTTTAGGTAGCGGGGAGCTGTTTTTT
CASSLGSGELFF
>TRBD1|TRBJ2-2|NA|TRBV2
TGTGCCTCAGCTAGGTTTCAGGGGGCGGTCACCGGGGAGCTGTTTTTT
CASARFQGAVTGELFF